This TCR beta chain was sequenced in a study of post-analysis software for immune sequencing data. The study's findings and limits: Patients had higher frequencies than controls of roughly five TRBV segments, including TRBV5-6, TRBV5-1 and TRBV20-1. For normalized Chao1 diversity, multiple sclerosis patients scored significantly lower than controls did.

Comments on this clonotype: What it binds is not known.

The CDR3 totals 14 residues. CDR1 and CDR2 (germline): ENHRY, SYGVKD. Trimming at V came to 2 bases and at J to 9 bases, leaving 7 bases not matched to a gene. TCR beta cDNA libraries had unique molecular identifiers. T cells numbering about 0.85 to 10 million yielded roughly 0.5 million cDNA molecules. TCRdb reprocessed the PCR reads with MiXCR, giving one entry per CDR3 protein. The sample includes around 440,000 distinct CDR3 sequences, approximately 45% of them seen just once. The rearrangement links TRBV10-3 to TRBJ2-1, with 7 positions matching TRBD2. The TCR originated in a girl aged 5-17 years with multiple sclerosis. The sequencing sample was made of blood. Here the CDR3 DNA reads TGTGCCATCAGTGAGAGGGCTAGCGGCGGTGAGCAGTTCTTC. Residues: CAISERASGGEQFF.